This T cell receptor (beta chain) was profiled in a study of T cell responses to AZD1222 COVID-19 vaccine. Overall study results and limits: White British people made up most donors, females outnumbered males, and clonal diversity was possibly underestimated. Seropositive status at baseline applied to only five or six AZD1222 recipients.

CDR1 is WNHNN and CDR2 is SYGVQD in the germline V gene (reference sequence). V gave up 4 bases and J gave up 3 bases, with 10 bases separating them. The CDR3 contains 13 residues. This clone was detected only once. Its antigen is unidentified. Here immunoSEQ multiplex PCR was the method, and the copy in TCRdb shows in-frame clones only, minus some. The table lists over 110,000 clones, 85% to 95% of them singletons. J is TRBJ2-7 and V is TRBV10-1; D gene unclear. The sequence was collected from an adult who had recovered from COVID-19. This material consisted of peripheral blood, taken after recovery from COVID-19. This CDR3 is CASSADIGYEQYF. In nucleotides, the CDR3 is TGCGCCAGCAGTGCCGATATCGGCTACGAGCAGTACTTC.